This record covers a single TCR beta chain. Its antigen is as yet unknown. The CDR3 has 14 residues. Germline V gives CDR1 MNHNS, CDR2 SASEGT. The data originate from a study of T cells expressing NK-cell markers. About the research overall: Seven of eight sequenced donors tested HCMV-seropositive; one tested seronegative. Whole-study findings and limits: Whether the expanded NKG2C+ T cell clones recognized HCMV remained unclear. Each of roughly six donors carried dominant NKG2C+ clonotypes accounting for roughly 1.0-7.5% of CD8+ T cells. A handful of donors likewise had their CD3+CD56-NKG2C+ fraction led by these clonotypes.

Reprocessing the 5' RACE reads, TCRdb reports a single entry for every CDR3 protein and omits DNA. The sample data list approximately 380,000 distinct CDR3 sequences. This receptor was obtained from a man aged 18 to 70 in good health. The sample comprised blood T cells: a sorted CD56 or NKG2C T cell subset, CD4+ or CD8+ T cells, or bulk PBMC T cells (not recorded which). V and J are TRBV6-1 and TRBJ2-5; TCRdb picks TRBD2, but there is no DNA to check that call. Here the CDR3 reads CASRESGPRETQYF.